The present T cell receptor (beta chain) was sequenced within a study of blood T cell repertoires in COVID-19. TCRdb's table, derived via immunoSEQ multiplex PCR, lists solely in-frame clones and lacks some. The sample includes about 62,000 clones, 86% seen only once; the top ten take approximately 1.2%. In germline, CDR1 is SGHRS, CDR2 YFSETQ. CDR3 length: 13 residues. The V end lost 7 bases, the J end lost 1 base, and 11 bases lay between the germline ends. The genes are TRBV5-1 and TRBJ1-2; a weak D match, TRBD1 (6 bases). The clonotype originates from a woman of 80 years or more with acute or convalescent COVID-19. Material for sequencing was peripheral blood. Here the CDR3 reads CASHGQLNYGYTF. Written as DNA, the CDR3 is TGCGCCAGCCACGGACAGCTTAACTATGGCTACACCTTC. Using reference TRBV5-1 and TRBJ1-2 for the parts outside the CDR3, the full variable domain is KAGVTQTPRYLIKTRGQQVTLSCSPISGHRSVSWYQQTPGQGLQFLFEYFSETQRNKGNFPGRFSGRQFSNSRSEMNVSTLELGDSALYLCASHGQLNYGYTFGSGTRLTVV.